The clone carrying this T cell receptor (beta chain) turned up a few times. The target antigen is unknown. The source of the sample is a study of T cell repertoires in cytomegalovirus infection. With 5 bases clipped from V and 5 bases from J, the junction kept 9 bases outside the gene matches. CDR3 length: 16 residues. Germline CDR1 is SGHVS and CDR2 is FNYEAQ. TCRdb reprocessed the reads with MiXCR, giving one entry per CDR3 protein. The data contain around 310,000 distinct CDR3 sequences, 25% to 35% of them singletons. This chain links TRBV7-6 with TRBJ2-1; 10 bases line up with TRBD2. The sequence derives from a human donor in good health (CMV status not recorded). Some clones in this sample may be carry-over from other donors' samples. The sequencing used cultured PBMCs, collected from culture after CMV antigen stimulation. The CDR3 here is CASSLGQRGGNNEQFF. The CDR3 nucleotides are TGTGCCAGCAGCCTGGGTCAGCGGGGGGGAAACAATGAGCAGTTCTTC. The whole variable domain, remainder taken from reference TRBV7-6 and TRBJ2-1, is GAGVSQSPRYKVTKRGQDVALRCDPISGHVSLYWYRQALGQGPEFLTYFNYEAQQDKSGLPNDRFSAERPEGSISTLTIQRTEQRDSAMYRCASSLGQRGGNNEQFFGPGTRLTVL.